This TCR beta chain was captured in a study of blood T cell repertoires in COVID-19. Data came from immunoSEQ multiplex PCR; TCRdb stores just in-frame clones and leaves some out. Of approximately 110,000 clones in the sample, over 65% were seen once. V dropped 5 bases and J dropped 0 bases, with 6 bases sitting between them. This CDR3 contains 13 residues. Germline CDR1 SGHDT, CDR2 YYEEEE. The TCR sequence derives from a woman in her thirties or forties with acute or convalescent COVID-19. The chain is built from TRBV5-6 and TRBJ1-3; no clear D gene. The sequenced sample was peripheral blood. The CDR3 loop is CASSGVSGNTIYF. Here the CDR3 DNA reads TGTGCCAGCAGTGGAGTCTCTGGAAACACCATATATTTT.